These T cell receptor beta chains were read from a single sample in a study of monozygotic twins with inflammatory bowel disease. TCRdb derives one entry per CDR3 protein from the 5' RACE reads, leaving out DNA. Here the sample table reports approximately 120,000 distinct CDR3 sequences. The sample was blood. Every receptor here comes from a human donor with ulcerative colitis or Crohn's disease, or a healthy co-twin of an affected twin (not recorded which). Each CDR3 is given with its conserved first and last residue. Fields, in order: J gene, V gene, CDR3 protein.

j_gene: TRBJ2-1; v_gene: TRBV5-1; CDR3aa: CASSLASGFRNEQFF
j_gene: TRBJ1-2; v_gene: TRBV4-3; CDR3aa: CASSQSTPNYGYTF
j_gene: TRBJ2-7; v_gene: TRBV6-2/TRBV6-3; CDR3aa: CASSYSRWAQSAPYEQYF
j_gene: TRBJ2-5; v_gene: TRBV27; CDR3aa: CASSLGQGRQETQYF
j_gene: TRBJ2-1; v_gene: TRBV13; CDR3aa: CASSLSLANEKFF
j_gene: TRBJ2-4; v_gene: TRBV28; CDR3aa: CASSLAGFKNIQYF
j_gene: TRBJ1-1; v_gene: TRBV18; CDR3aa: CASSPAHDLGTEAFF
j_gene: TRBJ2-7; v_gene: TRBV7-2; CDR3aa: CASRPGQGAREQYF
j_gene: TRBJ2-1; v_gene: TRBV6-4; CDR3aa: CASSDSGTSGSNEQFF
j_gene: TRBJ1-1; v_gene: TRBV20-1; CDR3aa: CSARVAEMNTEAFF
j_gene: TRBJ1-1; v_gene: TRBV20-1; CDR3aa: CSARAPIRGATEAFF
j_gene: TRBJ2-7; v_gene: TRBV19; CDR3aa: CASSSRRLTYEQYF
j_gene: TRBJ2-3; v_gene: TRBV10-3; CDR3aa: CAISELARRSTDTQYF
j_gene: TRBJ2-2; v_gene: TRBV4-3; CDR3aa: CASSPVIGLAGVTGELFF
j_gene: TRBJ2-1; v_gene: TRBV20-1; CDR3aa: CSAPHAGSSYNEQFF
j_gene: TRBJ2-3; v_gene: TRBV20-1; CDR3aa: CSAGPGGADTQYF
j_gene: TRBJ2-3; v_gene: TRBV4-2; CDR3aa: CASSQDSRTGTDTQYF
j_gene: TRBJ2-7; v_gene: TRBV7-9; CDR3aa: CASSLAASSYEQYF
j_gene: TRBJ2-5; v_gene: TRBV20-1; CDR3aa: CSARGRYQETQYF
j_gene: TRBJ2-7; v_gene: TRBV27; CDR3aa: CASSLSVSSEQYF
j_gene: TRBJ2-7; v_gene: TRBV20-1; CDR3aa: CSASPGTAEDEQYF
j_gene: TRBJ2-3; v_gene: TRBV7-8; CDR3aa: CASSLTGVLSTQYF
j_gene: TRBJ2-3; v_gene: TRBV5-6; CDR3aa: CASSLEVRDATDTQYF
j_gene: TRBJ1-1; v_gene: TRBV28; CDR3aa: CASVGLNTEAFF
j_gene: TRBJ2-7; v_gene: TRBV11-2; CDR3aa: CASSFSPADEQYF
j_gene: TRBJ2-2; v_gene: TRBV5-1; CDR3aa: CASSAQGSGTGELFF
j_gene: TRBJ1-1; v_gene: TRBV7-2; CDR3aa: CASSLGQENTEAFF
j_gene: TRBJ2-7; v_gene: TRBV29-1; CDR3aa: CSVFQAGGTYEQYF
j_gene: TRBJ2-7; v_gene: TRBV5-6; CDR3aa: CASSFEGFYEQYF
j_gene: TRBJ2-2; v_gene: TRBV5-4; CDR3aa: CASSGQQGEAGELFF
j_gene: TRBJ2-7; v_gene: TRBV2; CDR3aa: CASIQDVAYEQYF
j_gene: TRBJ2-1; v_gene: TRBV20-1; CDR3aa: CSAATDILINEQFF
j_gene: TRBJ1-1; v_gene: TRBV12-3/TRBV12-4; CDR3aa: CASSLAASGDTEAFF
j_gene: TRBJ2-7; v_gene: TRBV12-3/TRBV12-4; CDR3aa: CASSSPLQSPGGEQYF
j_gene: TRBJ2-3; v_gene: TRBV14; CDR3aa: CASSQDLAAQGDTQYF
j_gene: TRBJ2-3; v_gene: TRBV15; CDR3aa: CATSRVETSGPDTQYF
j_gene: TRBJ2-5; v_gene: TRBV7-9; CDR3aa: CASSLMLADQETQYF
j_gene: TRBJ2-7; v_gene: TRBV20-1; CDR3aa: CSAMGISAGPGSYEQYF
j_gene: TRBJ2-3; v_gene: TRBV6-5; CDR3aa: CASSYLGLTSRTDTQYF
j_gene: TRBJ1-1; v_gene: TRBV5-1; CDR3aa: CASSTTGDVTEAFF
j_gene: TRBJ2-1; v_gene: TRBV7-9; CDR3aa: CASSPRTLARNEQFF
j_gene: TRBJ1-5; v_gene: TRBV5-6; CDR3aa: CASSPALGPQHF
j_gene: TRBJ2-1; v_gene: TRBV18; CDR3aa: CASSPSITGGRDEQFF